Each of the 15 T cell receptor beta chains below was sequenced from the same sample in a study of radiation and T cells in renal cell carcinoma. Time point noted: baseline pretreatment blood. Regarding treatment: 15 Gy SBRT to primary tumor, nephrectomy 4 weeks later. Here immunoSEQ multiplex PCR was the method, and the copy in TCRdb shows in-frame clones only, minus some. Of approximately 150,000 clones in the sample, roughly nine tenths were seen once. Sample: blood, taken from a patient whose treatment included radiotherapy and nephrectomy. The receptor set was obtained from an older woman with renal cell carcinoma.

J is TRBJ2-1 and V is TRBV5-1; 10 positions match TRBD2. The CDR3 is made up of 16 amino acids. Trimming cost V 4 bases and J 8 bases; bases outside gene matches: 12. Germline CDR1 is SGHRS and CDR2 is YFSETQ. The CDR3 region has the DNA TGCGCCAGCAGCCCCGGTCCCAGCGGGGGGGTATATGAGCAGTTCTTC. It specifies CASSPGPSGGVYEQFF.

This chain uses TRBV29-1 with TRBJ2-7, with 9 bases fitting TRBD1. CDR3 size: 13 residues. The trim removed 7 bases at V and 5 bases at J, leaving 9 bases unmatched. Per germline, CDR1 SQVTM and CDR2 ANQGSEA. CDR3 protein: CSAEGQGRNEQYF. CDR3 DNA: TGCAGCGCCGAGGGACAGGGAAGGAACGAGCAGTACTTC.

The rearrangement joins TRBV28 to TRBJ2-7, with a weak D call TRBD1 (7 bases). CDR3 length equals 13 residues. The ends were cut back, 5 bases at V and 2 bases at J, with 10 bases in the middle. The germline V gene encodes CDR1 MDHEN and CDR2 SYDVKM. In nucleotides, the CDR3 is TGTGCCAGCAGTCCAGGGGGGACCTACGAGCAGTACTTC. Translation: CASSPGGTYEQYF. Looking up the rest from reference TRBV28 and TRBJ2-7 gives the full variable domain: DVKVTQSSRYLVKRTGEKVFLECVQDMDHENMFWYRQDPGLGLRLIYFSYDVKMKEKGDIPEGYSVSREKKERFSLILESASTNQTSMYLCASSPGGTYEQYFGPGTRLTVT.

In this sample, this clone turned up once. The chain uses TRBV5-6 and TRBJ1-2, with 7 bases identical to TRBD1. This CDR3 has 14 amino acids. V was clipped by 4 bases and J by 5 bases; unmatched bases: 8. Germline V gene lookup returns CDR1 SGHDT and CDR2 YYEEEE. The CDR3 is CASSPRQGRYGYTF. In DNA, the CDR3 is TGTGCCAGCAGCCCTAGACAGGGCAGGTATGGCTACACCTTC.

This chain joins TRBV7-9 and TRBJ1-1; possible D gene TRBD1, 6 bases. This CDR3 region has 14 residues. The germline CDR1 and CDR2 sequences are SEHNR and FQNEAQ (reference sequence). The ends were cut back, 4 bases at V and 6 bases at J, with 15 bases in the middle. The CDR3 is CASSSRGVGAEAFF. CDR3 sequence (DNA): TGTGCCAGCAGCTCTAGGGGGGTTGGGGCTGAAGCTTTCTTT.

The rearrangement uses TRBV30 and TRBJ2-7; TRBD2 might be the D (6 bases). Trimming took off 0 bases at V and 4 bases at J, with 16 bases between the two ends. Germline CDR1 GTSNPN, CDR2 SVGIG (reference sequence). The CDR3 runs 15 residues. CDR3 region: CAWSVTQGGIYEQYF. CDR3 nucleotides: TGTGCCTGGAGTGTGACTCAGGGAGGTATTTACGAGCAGTACTTC.

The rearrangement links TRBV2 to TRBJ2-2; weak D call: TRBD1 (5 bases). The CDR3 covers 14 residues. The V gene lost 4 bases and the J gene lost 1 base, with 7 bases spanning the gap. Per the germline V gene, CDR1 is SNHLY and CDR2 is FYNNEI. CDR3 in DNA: TGTGCCAGCAGTGTAGGACAGAACACCGGGGAGCTGTTTTTT. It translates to CASSVGQNTGELFF.

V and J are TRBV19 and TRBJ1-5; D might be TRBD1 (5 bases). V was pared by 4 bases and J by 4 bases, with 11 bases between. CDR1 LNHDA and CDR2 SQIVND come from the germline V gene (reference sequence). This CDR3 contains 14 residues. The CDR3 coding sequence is TGTGCCAGTAGTAGCGCCTCAGGGAATCAGCCCCAGCATTTT. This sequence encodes CASSSASGNQPQHF.

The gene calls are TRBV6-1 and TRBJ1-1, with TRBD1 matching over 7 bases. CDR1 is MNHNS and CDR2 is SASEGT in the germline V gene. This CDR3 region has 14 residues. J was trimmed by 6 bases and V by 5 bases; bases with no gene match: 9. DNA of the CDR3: TGTGCCAGCAGTACTTGGATGCAGGGGGCTGAAGCTTTCTTT. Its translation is CASSTWMQGAEAFF.

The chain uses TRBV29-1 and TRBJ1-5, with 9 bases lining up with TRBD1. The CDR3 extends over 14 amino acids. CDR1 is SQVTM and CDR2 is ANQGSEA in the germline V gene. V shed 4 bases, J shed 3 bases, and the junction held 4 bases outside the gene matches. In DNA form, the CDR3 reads TGCAGCGTTGCAGGGACAGGGTACAATCAGCCCCAGCATTTT. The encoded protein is CSVAGTGYNQPQHF. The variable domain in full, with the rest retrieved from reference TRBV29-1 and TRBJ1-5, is SAVISQKPSRDICQRGTSLTIQCQVDSQVTMMFWYRQQPGQSLTLIATANQGSEATYESGFVIDKFPISRPNLTFSTLTVSNMSPEDSSIYLCSVAGTGYNQPQHFGDGTRLSIL.

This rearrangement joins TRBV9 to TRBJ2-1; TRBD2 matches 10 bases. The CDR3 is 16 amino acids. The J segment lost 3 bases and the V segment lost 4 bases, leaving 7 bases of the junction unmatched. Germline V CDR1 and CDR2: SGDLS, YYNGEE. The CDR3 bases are TGTGCCAGCAGCCTCTTAGCGGGGGGAATCTACAATGAGCAGTTCTTC. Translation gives CASSLLAGGIYNEQFF.

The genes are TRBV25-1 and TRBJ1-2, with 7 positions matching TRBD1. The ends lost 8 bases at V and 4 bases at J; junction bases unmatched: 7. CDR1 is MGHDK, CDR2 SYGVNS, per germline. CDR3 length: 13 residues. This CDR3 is CASGGTALYGYTF. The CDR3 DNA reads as TGTGCCAGCGGAGGGACAGCCCTCTATGGCTACACCTTC.

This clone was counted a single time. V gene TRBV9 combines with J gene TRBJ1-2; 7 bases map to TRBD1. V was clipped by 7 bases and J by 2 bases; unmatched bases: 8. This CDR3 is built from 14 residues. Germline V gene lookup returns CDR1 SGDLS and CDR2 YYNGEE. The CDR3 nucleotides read TGTGCCAGCTCCCAGACGACAGGGAACTATGGCTACACCTTC. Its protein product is CASSQTTGNYGYTF.

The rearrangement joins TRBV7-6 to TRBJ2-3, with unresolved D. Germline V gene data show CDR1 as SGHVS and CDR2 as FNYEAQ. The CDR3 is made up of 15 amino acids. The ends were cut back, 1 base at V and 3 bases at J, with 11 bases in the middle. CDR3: CASSLDWGLTDTQYF. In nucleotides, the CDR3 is TGTGCCAGCAGCTTAGACTGGGGTTTAACAGATACGCAGTATTTT.

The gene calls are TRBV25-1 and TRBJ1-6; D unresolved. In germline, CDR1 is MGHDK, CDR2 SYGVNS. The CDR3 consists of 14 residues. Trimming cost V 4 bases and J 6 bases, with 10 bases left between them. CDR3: CASSAIGPNSPLHF. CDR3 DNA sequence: TGTGCCAGCAGTGCAATAGGACCTAATTCACCCCTCCACTTT.